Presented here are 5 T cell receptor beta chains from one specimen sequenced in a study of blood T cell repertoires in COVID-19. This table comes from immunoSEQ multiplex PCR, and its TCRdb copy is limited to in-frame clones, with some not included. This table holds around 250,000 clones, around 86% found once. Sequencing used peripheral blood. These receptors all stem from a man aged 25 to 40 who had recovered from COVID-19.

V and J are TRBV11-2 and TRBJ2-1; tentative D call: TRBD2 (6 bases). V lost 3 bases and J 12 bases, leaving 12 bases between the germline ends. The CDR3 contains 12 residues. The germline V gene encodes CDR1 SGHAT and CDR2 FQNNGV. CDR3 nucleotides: TGTGCCAGCAGCTTTGACCGGGACTTGCAGTTCTTC. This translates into CASSFDRDLQFF.

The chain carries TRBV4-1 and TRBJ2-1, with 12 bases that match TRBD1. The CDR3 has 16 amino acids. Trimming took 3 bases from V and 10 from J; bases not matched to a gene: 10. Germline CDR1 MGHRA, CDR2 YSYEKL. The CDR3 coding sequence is TGCGCCAGCAGCCATTTCTTGGGACAGGGGGCGAACGAGCAGTTCTTC. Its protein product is CASSHFLGQGANEQFF.

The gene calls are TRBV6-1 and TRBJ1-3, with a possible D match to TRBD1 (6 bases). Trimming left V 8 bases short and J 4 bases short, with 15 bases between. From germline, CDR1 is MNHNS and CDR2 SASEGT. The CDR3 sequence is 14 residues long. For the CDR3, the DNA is TGTGCCAGCGAACAGGGTCCTAGAGGAAACACCATATATTTT. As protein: CASEQGPRGNTIYF.

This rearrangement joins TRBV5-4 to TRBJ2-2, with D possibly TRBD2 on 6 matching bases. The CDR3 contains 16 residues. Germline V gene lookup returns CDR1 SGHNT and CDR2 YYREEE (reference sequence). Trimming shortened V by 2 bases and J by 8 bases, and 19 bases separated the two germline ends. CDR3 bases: TGTGCCAGCAGCTTCCAAGTTGATGCGGCGGGAGGGGAGCTGTTTTTT. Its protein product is CASSFQVDAAGGELFF.

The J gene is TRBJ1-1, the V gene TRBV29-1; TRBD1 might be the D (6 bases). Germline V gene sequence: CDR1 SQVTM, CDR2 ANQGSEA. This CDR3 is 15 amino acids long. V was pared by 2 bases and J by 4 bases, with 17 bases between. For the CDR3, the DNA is TGCAGCGTTGAATCTTTAAGGCAGGGGCCCACTGAAGCTTTCTTT. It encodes CSVESLRQGPTEAFF. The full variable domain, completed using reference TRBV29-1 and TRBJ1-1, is SAVISQKPSRDICQRGTSLTIQCQVDSQVTMMFWYRQQPGQSLTLIATANQGSEATYESGFVIDKFPISRPNLTFSTLTVSNMSPEDSSIYLCSVESLRQGPTEAFFGQGTRLTVV.